These 11 T cell receptor beta chains were all obtained from the same sample, sequenced in a study of blood T cell repertoires in COVID-19. Sequencing was performed with immunoSEQ multiplex PCR; in TCRdb, only in-frame clones are kept and a portion is missing. The sample includes around 50,000 clones, over 80% of them seen just once. The sample was peripheral blood. The receptors derive from a man in his sixties with acute or convalescent COVID-19.

V is TRBV10-2 and J is TRBJ2-1; TRBD2 matches 10 bases. J gave up 6 bases and V 5 bases, and 4 bases lay outside the gene matches. Germline-derived CDR1 and CDR2 are WSHSY and SAAADI. The CDR3 loop spans 14 amino acids. The CDR3 sequence is CASSWSSGSNEQFF. CDR3 nucleotides: TGCGCCAGCAGTTGGTCTAGCGGGAGCAATGAGCAGTTCTTC.

The chain links TRBV6-6 to TRBJ1-1, with 10 bases that match TRBD1. The junction had 8 bases not matched to a gene; V was cut back by 6 bases and J by 1 base. The V gene's germline CDR1 is MNHNY and CDR2 SVGAGI (reference sequence). This CDR3 is 16 amino acids long. Here the CDR3 DNA reads TGTGCCAGCAGGCGACAGGGGGCAGGGTGGAACACTGAAGCTTTCTTT. Translated: CASRRQGAGWNTEAFF.

The chain couples TRBV29-1 to TRBJ1-4; 8 bases line up with TRBD1. Germline lookup yields CDR1 SQVTM and CDR2 ANQGSEA. V shed 3 bases, J shed 8 bases, and the junction held 8 bases outside the gene matches. CDR3 length: 14 amino acids. CDR3 sequence: CSVDESGGREKLFF. CDR3 coding DNA: TGCAGCGTTGACGAGTCAGGGGGCCGAGAAAAACTGTTTTTT.

The rearrangement uses TRBV4-2 and TRBJ2-7; TRBD1 agrees at 9 bases. Per germline, CDR1 LGHNA and CDR2 YNFKEQ. V lost 7 bases, J lost 7 bases, and 17 bases stayed unmatched. The CDR3 sequence is 16 residues long. In nucleotides, the CDR3 is TGTGCCAGCAACCCAGCTGGAGGGACAGGGTTTACGGAGCAGTACTTC. Protein product: CASNPAGGTGFTEQYF.

The chain carries TRBV29-1 and TRBJ2-1; 8 bases fit TRBD2. The CDR3 consists of 13 residues. Germline V gives CDR1 SQVTM, CDR2 ANQGSEA. V was clipped by 4 bases and J by 8 bases; unmatched bases: 7. The CDR3 spells CSVAPGGGDEQFF. CDR3 DNA sequence: TGCAGCGTTGCTCCCGGGGGGGGTGATGAGCAGTTCTTC.

This chain uses TRBV7-2 with TRBJ1-2; 8 bases are a match to TRBD1. V lost 6 bases and J lost 5; bases outside the gene matches: 5. CDR1 is SGHTA and CDR2 is FQGNSA in the germline V gene. The CDR3 is 13 amino acids. In DNA form, the CDR3 reads TGTGCCAGCAGAACGGGACAGGAATATGGCTACACCTTC. It specifies CASRTGQEYGYTF.

The chain links TRBV18 to TRBJ2-7, with 11 bases identical to TRBD1. The CDR3 runs 14 residues. The V and J ends lost 6 bases and 3 bases, in that order; junction bases with no gene match: 4. Germline-derived CDR1 and CDR2 are KGHSH and LQKENI. For the CDR3, the DNA is TGTGCCAGCTCTACCGGGACAGGGGGCTACGAGCAGTACTTC. The encoded protein is CASSTGTGGYEQYF. Variable domain in full (rest from reference TRBV18 and TRBJ2-7): NAGVMQNPRHLVRRRGQEARLRCSPMKGHSHVYWYRQLPEEGLKFMVYLQKENIIDESGMPKERFSAEFPKEGPSILRIQQVVRGDSAAYFCASSTGTGGYEQYFGPGTRLTVT.

The chain couples TRBV18 to TRBJ1-5; 8 bases line up with TRBD1. Germline loops: CDR1 KGHSH, CDR2 LQKENI. The CDR3 runs 16 residues. Trimming removed 0 bases from V and 2 bases from J; junction bases left unmatched: 3. This CDR3 reads CASSPPGQAGNQPQHF. CDR3 nucleotides: TGTGCCAGCTCACCACCGGGACAGGCGGGCAATCAGCCCCAGCATTTT.

The chain couples TRBV21-1 to TRBJ2-7; the DNA was not compared with TRBD2, the D call given in the table. TRBV21-1 is a listed pseudogene. The CDR3 has 15 residues. The chain's CDR3 is CASSDPGTNSYEQYF. CDR3 in DNA: TGTGCCAGCAGCGACCCCGGGACTAACTCCTACGAGCAGTACTTC.

This clone was seen once. The chain couples TRBV7-9 to TRBJ2-1, with TRBD1 as a possible D gene (6 bases). The germline V and J ends were trimmed by 5 bases and 1 base, with 15 bases remaining between them. The CDR3 is 16 amino acids. The V gene's germline CDR1 is SEHNR and CDR2 FQNEAQ (reference sequence). CDR3 DNA: TGTGCCAGCAGCCAGGGGTGGGGAAGTTCCTACAATGAGCAGTTCTTC. This sequence encodes CASSQGWGSSYNEQFF.

This chain uses TRBV27 with TRBJ2-3; TRBD2 aligns across 14 bases. The CDR3 loop spans 17 amino acids. The V and J ends lost 5 bases and 3 bases, in that order; junction bases with no gene match: 7. Germline V lookup: CDR1 MNHEY, CDR2 SMNVEV (reference sequence). The CDR3 loop is CASSPRGTSGRTDTQYF. The DNA for the CDR3 is TGTGCCAGCAGTCCACGGGGGACTAGCGGGAGAACAGATACGCAGTATTTT.